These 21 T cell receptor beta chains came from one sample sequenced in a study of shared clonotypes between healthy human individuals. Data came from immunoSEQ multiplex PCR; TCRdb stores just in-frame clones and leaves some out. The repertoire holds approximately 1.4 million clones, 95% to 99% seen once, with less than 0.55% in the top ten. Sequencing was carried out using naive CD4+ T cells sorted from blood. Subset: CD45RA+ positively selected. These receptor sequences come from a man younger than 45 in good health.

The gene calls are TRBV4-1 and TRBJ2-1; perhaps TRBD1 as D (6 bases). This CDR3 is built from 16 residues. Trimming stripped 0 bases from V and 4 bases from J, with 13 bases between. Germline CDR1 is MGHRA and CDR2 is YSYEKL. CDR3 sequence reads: CASSQDPGTNYNEQFF. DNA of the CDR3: TGCGCCAGCAGCCAAGATCCAGGGACAAATTACAATGAGCAGTTCTTC.

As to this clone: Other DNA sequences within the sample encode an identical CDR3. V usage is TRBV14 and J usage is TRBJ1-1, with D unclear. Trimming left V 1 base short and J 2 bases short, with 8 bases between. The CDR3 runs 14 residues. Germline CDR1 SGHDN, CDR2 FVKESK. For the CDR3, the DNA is TGTGCCAGCAGCCAAGTTCGGGGAAACACTGAAGCTTTCTTT. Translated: CASSQVRGNTEAFF.

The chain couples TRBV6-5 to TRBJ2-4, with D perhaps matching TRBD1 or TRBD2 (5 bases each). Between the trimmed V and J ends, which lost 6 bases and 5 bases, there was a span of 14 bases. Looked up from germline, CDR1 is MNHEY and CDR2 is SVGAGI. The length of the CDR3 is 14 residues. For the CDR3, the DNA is TGTGCCAGCAGAGGTGGGGGTCTCCAAAACATTCAGTACTTC. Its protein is CASRGGGLQNIQYF.

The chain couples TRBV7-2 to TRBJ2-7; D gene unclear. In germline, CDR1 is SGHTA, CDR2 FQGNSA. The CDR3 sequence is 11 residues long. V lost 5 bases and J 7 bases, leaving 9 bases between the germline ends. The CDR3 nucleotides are TGTGCCAGCAGCCCAAGTCGGGAGCAGTACTTC. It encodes CASSPSREQYF.

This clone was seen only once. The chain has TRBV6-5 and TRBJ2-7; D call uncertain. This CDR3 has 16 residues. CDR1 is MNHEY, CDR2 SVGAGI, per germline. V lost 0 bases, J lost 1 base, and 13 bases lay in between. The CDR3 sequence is CASSYSRFVISYEQYF. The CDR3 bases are TGTGCCAGCAGTTACTCGCGGTTCGTAATATCCTACGAGCAGTACTTC.

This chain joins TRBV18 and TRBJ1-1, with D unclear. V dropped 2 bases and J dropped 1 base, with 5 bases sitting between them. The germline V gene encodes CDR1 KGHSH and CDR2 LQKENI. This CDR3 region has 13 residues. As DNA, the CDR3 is TGTGCCAGCTCACCAATGGAGAACACTGAAGCTTTCTTT. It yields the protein CASSPMENTEAFF.

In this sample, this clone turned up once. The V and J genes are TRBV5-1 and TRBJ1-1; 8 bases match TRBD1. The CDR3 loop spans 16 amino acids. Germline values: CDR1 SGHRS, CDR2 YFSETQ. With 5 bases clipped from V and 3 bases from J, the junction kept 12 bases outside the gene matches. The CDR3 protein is CASRQRTGFSHTEAFF. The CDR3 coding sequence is TGCGCCAGCAGACAACGGACAGGGTTTTCTCACACTGAAGCTTTCTTT. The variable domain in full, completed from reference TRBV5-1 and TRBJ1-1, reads KAGVTQTPRYLIKTRGQQVTLSCSPISGHRSVSWYQQTPGQGLQFLFEYFSETQRNKGNFPGRFSGRQFSNSRSEMNVSTLELGDSALYLCASRQRTGFSHTEAFFGQGTRLTVV.

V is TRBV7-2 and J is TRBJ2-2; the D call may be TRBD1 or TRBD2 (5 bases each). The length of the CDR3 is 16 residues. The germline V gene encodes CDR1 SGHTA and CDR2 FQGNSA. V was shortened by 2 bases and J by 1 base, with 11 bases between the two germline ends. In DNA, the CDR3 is TGTGCCAGCAGCTTAACGGGGACGTTGAACACCGGGGAGCTGTTTTTT. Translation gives CASSLTGTLNTGELFF. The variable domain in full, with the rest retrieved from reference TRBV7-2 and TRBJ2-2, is GAGVSQSPSNKVTEKGKDVELRCDPISGHTALYWYRQSLGQGLEFLIYFQGNSAPDKSGLPSDRFSAERTGGSVSTLTIQRTQQEDSAVYLCASSLTGTLNTGELFFGEGSRLTVL.

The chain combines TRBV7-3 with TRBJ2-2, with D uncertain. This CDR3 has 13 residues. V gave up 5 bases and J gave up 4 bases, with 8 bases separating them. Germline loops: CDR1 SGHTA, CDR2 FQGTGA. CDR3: CASSPRRTGELFF. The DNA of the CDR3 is TGTGCCAGCAGCCCCAGGCGCACCGGGGAGCTGTTTTTT.

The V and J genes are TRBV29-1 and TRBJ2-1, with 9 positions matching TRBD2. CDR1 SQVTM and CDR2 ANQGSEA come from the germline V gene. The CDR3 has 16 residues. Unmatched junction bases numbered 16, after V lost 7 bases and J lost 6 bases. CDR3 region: CSATSGDKRSANEQFF. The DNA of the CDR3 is TGCAGCGCGACTAGCGGTGACAAGAGATCGGCCAATGAGCAGTTCTTC.

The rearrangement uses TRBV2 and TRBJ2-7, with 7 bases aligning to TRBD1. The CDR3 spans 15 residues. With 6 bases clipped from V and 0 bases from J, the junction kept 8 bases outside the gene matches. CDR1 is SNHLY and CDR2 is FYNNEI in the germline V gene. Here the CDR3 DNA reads TGTGCCAGCAGAGTTGACAGGGCCTACTCCTACGAGCAGTACTTC. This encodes CASRVDRAYSYEQYF.

The CDR3 loop reads CARSLETGGLSCTNSSSYNEQFF. CDR3 in DNA: TGTGCCAGAAGCTTGGAGACAGGGGGCCTTAGCTGTACAAACTCGAGCTCCTACAATGAGCAGTTCTTC. V is TRBV5-3 and J is TRBJ2-1, with 10 bases that match TRBD1. TRBV5-3 is an ORF for which the function is uncertain. Germline trimming cut 0 bases from V and 0 bases from J; bases unmatched to any gene: 21. The CDR3 is 23 amino acids.

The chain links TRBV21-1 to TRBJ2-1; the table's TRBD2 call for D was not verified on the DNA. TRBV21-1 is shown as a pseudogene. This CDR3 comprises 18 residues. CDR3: CASSKGGWNREKDNEQFF. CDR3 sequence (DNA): TGTGCCAGCAGCAAAGGAGGGTGGAACCGGGAGAAGGACAATGAGCAGTTCTTC.

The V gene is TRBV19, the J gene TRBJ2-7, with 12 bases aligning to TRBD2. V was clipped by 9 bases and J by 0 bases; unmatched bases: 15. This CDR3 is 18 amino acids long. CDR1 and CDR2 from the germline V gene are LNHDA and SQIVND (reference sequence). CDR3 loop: CASRRGGTSGSHSYEQYF. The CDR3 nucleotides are TGTGCCAGCCGAAGAGGTGGGACTAGCGGGTCCCACTCCTACGAGCAGTACTTC.

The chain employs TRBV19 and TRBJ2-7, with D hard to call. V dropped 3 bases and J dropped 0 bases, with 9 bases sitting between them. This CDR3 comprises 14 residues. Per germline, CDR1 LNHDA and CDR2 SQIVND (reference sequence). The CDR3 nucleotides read TGTGCCAGTAGTATCGAGTGGAGCTCCTACGAGCAGTACTTC. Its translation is CASSIEWSSYEQYF.

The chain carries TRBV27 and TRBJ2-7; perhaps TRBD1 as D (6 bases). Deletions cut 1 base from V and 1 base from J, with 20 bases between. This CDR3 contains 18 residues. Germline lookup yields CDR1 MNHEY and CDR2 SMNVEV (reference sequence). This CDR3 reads CASSLYSTGPEDSYEQYF. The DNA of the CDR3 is TGTGCCAGCAGTTTATATTCCACAGGGCCGGAGGATTCCTACGAGCAGTACTTC.

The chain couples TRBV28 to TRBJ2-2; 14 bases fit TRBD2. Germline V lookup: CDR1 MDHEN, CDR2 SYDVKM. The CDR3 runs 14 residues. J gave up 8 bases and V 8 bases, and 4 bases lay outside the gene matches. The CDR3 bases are TGTGCCAGCTTACGACTAGCGGGAGGGGGGGAGCTGTTTTTT. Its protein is CASLRLAGGGELFF.

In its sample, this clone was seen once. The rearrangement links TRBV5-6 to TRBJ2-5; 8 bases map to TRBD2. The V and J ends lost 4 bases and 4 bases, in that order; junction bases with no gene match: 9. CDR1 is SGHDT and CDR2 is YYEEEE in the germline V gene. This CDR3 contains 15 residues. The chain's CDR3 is CASSLRAGVAETQYF. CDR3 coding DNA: TGTGCCAGCAGCCTGCGAGCGGGAGTGGCAGAGACCCAGTACTTC. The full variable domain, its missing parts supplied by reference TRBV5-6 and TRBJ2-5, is DAGVTQSPTHLIKTRGQQVTLRCSPKSGHDTVSWYQQALGQGPQFIFQYYEEEERQRGNFPDRFSGHQFPNYSSELNVNALLLGDSALYLCASSLRAGVAETQYFGPGTRLLVL.

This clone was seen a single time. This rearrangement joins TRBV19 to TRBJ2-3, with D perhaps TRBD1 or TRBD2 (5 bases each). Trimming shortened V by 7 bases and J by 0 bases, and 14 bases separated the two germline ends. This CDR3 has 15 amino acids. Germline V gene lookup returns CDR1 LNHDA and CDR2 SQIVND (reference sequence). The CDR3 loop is CASTTRGVSTDTQYF. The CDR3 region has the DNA TGTGCCAGTACTACTAGGGGAGTTAGCACAGATACGCAGTATTTT.

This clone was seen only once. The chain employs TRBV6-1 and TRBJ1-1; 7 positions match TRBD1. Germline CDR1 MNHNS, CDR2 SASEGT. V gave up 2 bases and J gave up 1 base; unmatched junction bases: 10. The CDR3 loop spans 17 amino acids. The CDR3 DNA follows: TGTGCCAGCAGTGAATTGGGACCGGGACAGCGGAACACTGAAGCTTTCTTT. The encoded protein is CASSELGPGQRNTEAFF.

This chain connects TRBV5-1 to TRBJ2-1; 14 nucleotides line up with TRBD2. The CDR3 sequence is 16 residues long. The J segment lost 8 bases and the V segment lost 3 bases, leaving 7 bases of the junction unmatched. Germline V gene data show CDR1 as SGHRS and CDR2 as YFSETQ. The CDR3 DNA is TGCGCCAGCAGCTCCTCTGGGACTAGCGGGAGTGATGAGCAGTTCTTC. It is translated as CASSSSGTSGSDEQFF.